The sequence of this TCR beta chain was determined in a study of Ad26.COV2.S vaccination and SARS-CoV-2 variants. TCRdb's copy holds only in-frame clones and misses some; the assay was immunoSEQ multiplex PCR. The repertoire has fewer than 150,000 clones, 75% to 90% of them found once; the top ten carry about 5%. V dropped 6 bases and J dropped 2 bases, with 7 bases sitting between them. This CDR3 has 12 amino acids. Per the germline V gene, CDR1 is MNHEY and CDR2 is SVGAGI. Specimen: peripheral blood, collected after recovery from COVID-19. This receptor was taken from a human donor who had recovered from COVID-19. The V and J genes are TRBV6-5 and TRBJ2-5; D unresolved. The CDR3 nucleotides read TGTGCCAGCAGCCATAGTCAAGAGACCCAGTACTTC. Protein product: CASSHSQETQYF.